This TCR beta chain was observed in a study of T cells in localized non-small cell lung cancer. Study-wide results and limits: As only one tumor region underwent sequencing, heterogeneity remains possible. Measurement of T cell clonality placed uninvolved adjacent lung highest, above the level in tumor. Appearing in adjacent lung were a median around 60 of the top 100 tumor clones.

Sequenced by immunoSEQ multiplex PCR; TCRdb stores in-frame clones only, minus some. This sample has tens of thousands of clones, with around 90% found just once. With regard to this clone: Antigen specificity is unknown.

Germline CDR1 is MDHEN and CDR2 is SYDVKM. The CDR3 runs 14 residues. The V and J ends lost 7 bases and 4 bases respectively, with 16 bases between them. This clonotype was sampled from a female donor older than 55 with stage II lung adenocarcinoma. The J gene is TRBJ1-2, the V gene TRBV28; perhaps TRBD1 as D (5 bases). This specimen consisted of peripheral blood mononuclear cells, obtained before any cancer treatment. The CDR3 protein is CASIRDRVGYGYTF. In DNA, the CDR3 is TGTGCCAGCATTCGGGACCGGGTAGGCTATGGCTACACCTTC.